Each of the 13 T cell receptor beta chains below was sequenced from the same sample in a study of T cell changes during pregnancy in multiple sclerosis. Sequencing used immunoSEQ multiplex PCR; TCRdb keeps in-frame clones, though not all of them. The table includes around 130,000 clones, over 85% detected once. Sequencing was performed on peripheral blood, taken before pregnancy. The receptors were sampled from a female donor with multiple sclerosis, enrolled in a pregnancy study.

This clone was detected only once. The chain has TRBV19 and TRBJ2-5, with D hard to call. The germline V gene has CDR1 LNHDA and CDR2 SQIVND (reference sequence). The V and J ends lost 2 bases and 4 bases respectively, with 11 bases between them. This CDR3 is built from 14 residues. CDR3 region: CASSIRQGIETQYF. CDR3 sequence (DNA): TGTGCCAGTAGTATACGACAAGGCATAGAGACCCAGTACTTC.

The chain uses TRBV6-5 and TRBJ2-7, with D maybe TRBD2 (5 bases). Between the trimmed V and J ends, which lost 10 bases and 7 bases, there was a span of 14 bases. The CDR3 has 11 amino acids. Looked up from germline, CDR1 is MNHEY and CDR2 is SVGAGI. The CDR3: CAIGLRGEQYF. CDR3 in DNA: TGTGCCATCGGACTGCGCGGGGAGCAGTACTTC.

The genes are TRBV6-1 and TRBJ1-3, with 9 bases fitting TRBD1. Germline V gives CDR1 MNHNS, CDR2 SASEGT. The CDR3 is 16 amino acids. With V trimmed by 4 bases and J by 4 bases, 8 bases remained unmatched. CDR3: CASSGNRGRPGNTIYF. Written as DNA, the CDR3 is TGTGCCAGCAGTGGAAACAGGGGGCGGCCGGGAAACACCATATATTTT.

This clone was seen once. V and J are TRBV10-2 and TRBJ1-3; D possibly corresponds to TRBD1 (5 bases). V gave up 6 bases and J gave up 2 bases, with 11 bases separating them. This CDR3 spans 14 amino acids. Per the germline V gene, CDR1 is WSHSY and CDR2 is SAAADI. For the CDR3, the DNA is TGCGCCAGCAGCTTAGGGGTGGCTGGAAACACCATATATTTT. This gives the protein CASSLGVAGNTIYF.

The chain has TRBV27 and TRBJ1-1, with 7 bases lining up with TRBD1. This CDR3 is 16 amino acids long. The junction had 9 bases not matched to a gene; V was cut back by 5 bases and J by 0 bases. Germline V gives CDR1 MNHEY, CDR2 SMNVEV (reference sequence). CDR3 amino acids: CASSTQGVGMNTEAFF. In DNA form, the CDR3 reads TGTGCCAGCAGTACCCAGGGGGTTGGCATGAACACTGAAGCTTTCTTT.

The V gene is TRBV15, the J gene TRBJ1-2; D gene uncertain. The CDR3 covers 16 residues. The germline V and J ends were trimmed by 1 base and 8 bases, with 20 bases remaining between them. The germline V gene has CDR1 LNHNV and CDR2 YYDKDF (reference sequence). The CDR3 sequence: CATSRGRRAGFGGYTF. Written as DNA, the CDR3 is TGTGCCACCAGCAGAGGACGGCGCGCGGGGTTCGGCGGCTACACCTTC.

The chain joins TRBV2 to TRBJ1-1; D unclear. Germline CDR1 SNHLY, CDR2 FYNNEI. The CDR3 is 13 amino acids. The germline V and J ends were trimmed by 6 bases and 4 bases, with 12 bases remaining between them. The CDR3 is CASRVLRSTEAFF. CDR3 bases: TGTGCCAGCAGGGTATTGAGGAGCACTGAAGCTTTCTTT.

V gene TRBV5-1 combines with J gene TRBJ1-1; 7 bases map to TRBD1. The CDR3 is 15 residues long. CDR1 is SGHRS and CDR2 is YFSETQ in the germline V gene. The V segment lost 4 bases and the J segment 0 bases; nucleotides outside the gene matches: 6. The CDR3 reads CASSPWGTVNTEAFF. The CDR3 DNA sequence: TGCGCCAGCAGCCCTTGGGGGACAGTGAACACTGAAGCTTTCTTT.

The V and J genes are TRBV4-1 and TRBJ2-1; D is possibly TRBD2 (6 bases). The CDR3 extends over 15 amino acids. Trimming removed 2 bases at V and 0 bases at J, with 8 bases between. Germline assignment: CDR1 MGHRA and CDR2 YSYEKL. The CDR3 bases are TGCGCCAGCAGCCAACGGGAGCACTCCTACAATGAGCAGTTCTTC. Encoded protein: CASSQREHSYNEQFF.

Here the CDR3 DNA reads TGTGCCAGCAGCCTAGTACCCACAGGGGCTCAGCCCCAGCATTTT. Its translation is CASSLVPTGAQPQHF. This chain links TRBV11-1 with TRBJ1-5, with 7 bases aligning to TRBD1. This CDR3 spans 15 amino acids. The germline V gene encodes CDR1 SGHAT and CDR2 FQDESV (reference sequence). Trimming removed 5 bases from V and 6 bases from J; junction bases left unmatched: 10.

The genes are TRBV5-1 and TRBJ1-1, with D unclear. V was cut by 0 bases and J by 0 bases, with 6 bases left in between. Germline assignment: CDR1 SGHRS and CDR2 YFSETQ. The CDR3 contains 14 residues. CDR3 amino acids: CASSLDGVNTEAFF. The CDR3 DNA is TGCGCCAGCAGCTTGGACGGGGTGAACACTGAAGCTTTCTTT.

CDR3 amino acids: CASRLDQGRRGYTF. The CDR3 DNA reads as TGTGCCAGCAGGCTGGACCAGGGGCGAAGAGGCTACACCTTC. The rearrangement uses TRBV5-4 and TRBJ1-2; D is possibly TRBD1 (6 bases). Trimming left V 5 bases short and J 8 bases short, with 19 bases between. Germline V CDR1 and CDR2: SGHNT, YYREEE (reference sequence). This CDR3 comprises 14 residues.

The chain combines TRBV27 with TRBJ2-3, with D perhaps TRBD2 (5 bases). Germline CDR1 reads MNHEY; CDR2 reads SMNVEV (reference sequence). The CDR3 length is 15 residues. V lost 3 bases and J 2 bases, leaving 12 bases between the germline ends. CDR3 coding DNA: TGTGCCAGCAGTTTCAGCGGAGTTATCACAGATACGCAGTATTTT. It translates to CASSFSGVITDTQYF.